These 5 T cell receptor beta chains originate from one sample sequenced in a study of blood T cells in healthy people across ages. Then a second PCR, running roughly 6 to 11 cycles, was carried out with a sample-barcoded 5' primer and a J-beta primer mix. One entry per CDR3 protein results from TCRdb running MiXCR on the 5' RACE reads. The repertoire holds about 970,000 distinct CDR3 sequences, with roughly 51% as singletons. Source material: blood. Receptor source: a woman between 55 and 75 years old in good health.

The CDR3 spells CASSPTRTGVHYEQYF. The CDR3 DNA follows: TGTGCCAGCAGTCCTACCAGGACAGGGGTACACTACGAGCAGTACTTC. The V gene is TRBV27, the J gene TRBJ2-7, with 9 bases identical to TRBD1. The CDR3 is 16 amino acids. V lost 5 bases and J lost 3; bases outside the gene matches: 11. The germline gives CDR1 MNHEY, CDR2 SMNVEV (reference sequence).

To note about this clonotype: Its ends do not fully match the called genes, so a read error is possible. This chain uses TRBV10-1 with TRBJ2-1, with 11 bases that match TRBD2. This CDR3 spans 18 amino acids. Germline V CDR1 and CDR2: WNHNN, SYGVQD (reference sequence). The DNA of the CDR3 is TGCGCCAGCAGTGGAGGGACTAGCGGCCAGAGCTCCTCCAATGAGCAGTTCTTC. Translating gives CASSGGTSGQSSSNEQFF.

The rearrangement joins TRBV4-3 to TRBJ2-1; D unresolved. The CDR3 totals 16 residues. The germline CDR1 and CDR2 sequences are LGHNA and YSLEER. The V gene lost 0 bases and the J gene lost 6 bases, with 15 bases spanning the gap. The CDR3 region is CASSQEAATLGNEQFF. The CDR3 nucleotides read TGCGCCAGCAGCCAAGAGGCTGCGACATTGGGCAATGAGCAGTTCTTC.

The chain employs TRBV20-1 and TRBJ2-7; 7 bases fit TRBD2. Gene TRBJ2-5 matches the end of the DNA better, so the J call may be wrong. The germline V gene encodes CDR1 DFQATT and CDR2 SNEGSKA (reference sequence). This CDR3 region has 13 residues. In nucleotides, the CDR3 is TGCAGTGCTACCCCCGGACTAGAAGAGACCCAGTACTTC. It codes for CSATPGLEETQYF.

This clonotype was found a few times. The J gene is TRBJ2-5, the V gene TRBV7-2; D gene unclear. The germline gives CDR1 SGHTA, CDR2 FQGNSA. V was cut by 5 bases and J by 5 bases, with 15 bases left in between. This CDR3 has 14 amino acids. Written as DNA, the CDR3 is TGTGCCAGCAGCCGCCCGCCGGGCCGGGAGACCCAGTACTTC. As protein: CASSRPPGRETQYF.